Listed here is a single T cell receptor (beta chain). This entry belongs to a study of OX40 agonist ivuxolimab in advanced cancers. For the study at large: Of the participants, over 30% had some prior anti-PD-1, anti-PD-L1 or anti-CTLA-4 therapy, which was allowed.

The CDR3 is 15 residues long. The V gene's germline CDR1 is SGHTA and CDR2 FQGNSA. The ends were cut back, 1 base at V and 3 bases at J, with 11 bases in the middle. Sequencing was performed with immunoSEQ multiplex PCR; in TCRdb, only in-frame clones are kept and a portion is missing. The table lists about 67,000 clones, roughly 90% of them singletons. Sequencing was performed on CD4+ or CD8+ T cells sorted from blood, taken in a trial of the OX40 agonist ivuxolimab. The receptor was isolated from an adult with an advanced solid tumor such as melanoma, head and neck, liver or kidney cancer. The rearrangement joins TRBV7-2 to TRBJ2-3; D might be TRBD2 (5 bases). CDR3 sequence reads: CASSLGFGVTDTQYF. In nucleotides, the CDR3 is TGTGCCAGCAGCTTAGGGTTCGGGGTAACAGATACGCAGTATTTT.